The rows below give T cell receptor beta chains drawn from one sample of a study of immune evolution from preneoplasia to lung adenocarcinoma. The method was immunoSEQ multiplex PCR; TCRdb's version includes in-frame clones alone and lacks a portion of them. The data show 5,000 to 6,000 clones, over 75% seen once. Sequencing input: FFPE normal lung tissue adjacent to the tumor. Source of these receptors: a person aged 50-75 years with lung adenocarcinoma. Each CDR3 is given with its conserved first and last residue. Each record gives: J gene, V gene, CDR3 protein.

TRBJ2-7,TRBV7-9,CASSETGNSYEQYF
TRBJ2-1,TRBV2,CASRDRVNSEQFF
TRBJ1-5,TRBV2,CASGTASNQPQHF
TRBJ2-1,TRBV28,CASSSMNTSGRARAYNEQFF
TRBJ1-5,TRBV7-9,CASSFGDSSNQPQHF
TRBJ2-7,TRBV6-5,CASRDGTRYEQYF
TRBJ2-7,TRBV28,CASRSGTGVRYEQYF
TRBJ2-7,TRBV2,CASSDRTSYASYEQYF
TRBJ2-2,TRBV29-1,CSVMGLDTGELFF
TRBJ2-3,TRBV4-2,CASSQDHGAGDTQYF
TRBJ1-3,TRBV28,CASSFGGNTIYF
TRBJ2-5,TRBV7-3,CASSFGDRDQETQYF
TRBJ2-1,TRBV11-3,CASSLGGGNEQFF
TRBJ2-7,TRBV5-4,CASSLKGGYEQYF
TRBJ1-1,TRBV7-9,CASSHTGVDKAFF
TRBJ1-1,TRBV7-9,CASSFQFGMNTEAFF
TRBJ1-1,TRBV7-8,CASSRGRTNTEAFF
TRBJ1-2,TRBV29-1,CSVEDGGQGAYGYTF
TRBJ2-5,TRBV11-2,CASSLDLERHETQYF
TRBJ2-3,TRBV4-1,CASSQPTGGVGTDTQYF
TRBJ2-1,TRBV5-1,CASSLAVGLAGHNEQFF
TRBJ2-7,TRBV27,CASSLYAGSYEQYF
TRBJ2-1,TRBV27,CASSFAGTGAAEAEQFF
TRBJ2-3,TRBV7-3,CASSFGLAGGADTQYF
TRBJ2-3,TRBV9,CASSVVGSGDTQYF